Listed here are 17 T cell receptor beta chains from one sample, sequenced in a study of blood T cell repertoires in COVID-19. Profiled with immunoSEQ multiplex PCR; TCRdb holds only in-frame clones, not every one. The sample lists some 160,000 clones, about 83% occurring once. Material for sequencing was peripheral blood. All receptors come from a woman in her 70s with COVID-19, enrolled during active disease.

The V gene is TRBV5-1, the J gene TRBJ2-2, with TRBD1 identical over 9 bases. V lost 2 bases and J lost 5; bases outside the gene matches: 4. Per germline, CDR1 SGHRS and CDR2 YFSETQ. There are 15 residues in the CDR3. The CDR3 loop reads CASSLQGAGTGELFF. In DNA form, the CDR3 reads TGCGCCAGCAGCTTACAGGGGGCTGGGACCGGGGAGCTGTTTTTT.

This clone was seen once. The rearrangement uses TRBV5-1 and TRBJ2-7, with D possibly TRBD2 on 5 matching bases. The V end lost 4 bases, the J end lost 7 bases, and 15 bases lay between the germline ends. The CDR3 has 13 amino acids. Per germline, CDR1 SGHRS and CDR2 YFSETQ. CDR3 bases: TGCGCCAGCAGCCCACCCGCCGGAGGTGAGCAGTACTTC. Its translation: CASSPPAGGEQYF.

V usage is TRBV5-8 and J usage is TRBJ2-5, with 9 nucleotides matching TRBD2. The V gene end was trimmed by 3 bases and the J gene end by 5 bases; junction bases not matched to a gene: 5. The V gene's germline CDR1 is SGHTS and CDR2 YDEGEE. The CDR3 loop spans 14 amino acids. This CDR3 is CASSSLSGSETQYF. For the CDR3, the DNA is TGTGCCAGCAGCTCACTTAGCGGGAGCGAGACCCAGTACTTC.

The rearrangement joins TRBV6-6 to TRBJ1-1, with a weak D call TRBD1 (5 bases). The V gene's germline CDR1 is MNHNY and CDR2 SVGAGI (reference sequence). V gave up 5 bases and J gave up 3 bases, with 16 bases separating them. This CDR3 comprises 15 residues. CDR3 bases: TGTGCCAGCAGTCTCGAGGAGGGGAGGGACACTGAAGCTTTCTTT. It codes for CASSLEEGRDTEAFF.

J is TRBJ2-1 and V is TRBV2; 10 bases map to TRBD1. V dropped 5 bases and J dropped 8; count of bases not matched to a gene: 6. CDR1 is SNHLY, CDR2 FYNNEI, per germline. The CDR3 contains 14 residues. CDR3 protein: CASSLDRGDDEQFF. CDR3 DNA sequence: TGTGCCAGCAGTTTGGACAGGGGGGACGATGAGCAGTTCTTC.

J is TRBJ2-3 and V is TRBV5-1; D might be TRBD2 (5 bases). Germline loops: CDR1 SGHRS, CDR2 YFSETQ. There are 14 residues in the CDR3. Trimming left V 6 bases short and J 3 bases short, with 14 bases between. The CDR3 reads CASMEIGDTDTQYF. CDR3 nucleotides: TGCGCCAGCATGGAGATCGGGGATACAGATACGCAGTATTTT.

V is TRBV5-6 and J is TRBJ2-1; perhaps TRBD2 as D (7 bases). The V gene's germline CDR1 is SGHDT and CDR2 YYEEEE. V shed 1 base and J shed 8 bases, with 10 bases lying between them. The CDR3 contains 13 residues. CDR3 coding DNA: TGTGCCAGCAGCTTGATAGGGGGGGATGAGCAGTTCTTC. Translating it yields CASSLIGGDEQFF.

The chain carries TRBV11-2 and TRBJ2-1, with TRBD2 identical over 11 bases. With V trimmed by 1 base and J by 7 bases, 9 bases remained unmatched. This CDR3 region has 17 residues. The germline V gene has CDR1 SGHAT and CDR2 FQNNGV. The CDR3 sequence is CASSLGSLAGGWNEQFF. In nucleotides, the CDR3 is TGTGCCAGCAGCTTAGGGTCCCTAGCGGGGGGCTGGAATGAGCAGTTCTTC.

The chain links TRBV27 to TRBJ1-2, with D possibly TRBD1 on 6 matching bases. There are 13 residues in the CDR3. Germline-derived CDR1 and CDR2 are MNHEY and SMNVEV (reference sequence). V gave up 3 bases and J gave up 7 bases, with 12 bases separating them. Written as DNA, the CDR3 is TGTGCCAGCAGTTTCAGGGGAGGGATTGGCTACACCTTC. Translated, it gives CASSFRGGIGYTF.

V and J are TRBV7-2 and TRBJ2-5; D might be TRBD2 (7 bases). Germline V gene sequence: CDR1 SGHTA, CDR2 FQGNSA. Trimming left V 5 bases short and J 5 bases short, with 15 bases between. There are 14 residues in the CDR3. CDR3 protein: CASSRGAVGETQYF. The CDR3 region has the DNA TGTGCCAGCAGCCGGGGGGCCGTTGGGGAGACCCAGTACTTC.

V gene TRBV6-2 or TRBV6-3 combines with J gene TRBJ1-2; D ambiguous. The germline V gene encodes CDR1 MNHEY and CDR2 SVGEGT. Trimming pared 0 bases from V and 8 bases from J, leaving 10 bases between. This CDR3 region has 13 residues. The CDR3 sequence is CASSYSNEKGYTF. The CDR3 DNA sequence: TGTGCCAGCAGTTACTCGAATGAGAAAGGCTACACCTTC.

This chain joins TRBV18 and TRBJ2-2, with 9 bases fitting TRBD1. The CDR3 has 16 residues. Germline loops: CDR1 KGHSH, CDR2 LQKENI. The J segment lost 1 base and the V segment lost 4 bases, leaving 4 bases of the junction unmatched. The CDR3 DNA follows: TGTGCCAGCTCACAGACAGGGGGAGAGAACACCGGGGAGCTGTTTTTT. Its translation is CASSQTGGENTGELFF.

This chain joins TRBV4-1 and TRBJ1-4; 8 bases fit TRBD1. Germline CDR1 MGHRA, CDR2 YSYEKL. V lost 10 bases and J lost 0; bases outside the gene matches: 10. The CDR3 runs 16 residues. For the CDR3, the DNA is TGCGCCACCAAGACAGGGGCCTCTGCAACTAATGAAAAACTGTTTTTT. It is translated as CATKTGASATNEKLFF.

The rearrangement uses TRBV5-5 and TRBJ1-4; 8 bases line up with TRBD1. V shed 3 bases, J shed 0 bases, and the junction held 1 base outside the gene matches. The CDR3 sequence is 15 residues long. Germline CDR1 and CDR2: SGHKS and YYEKEE (reference sequence). The CDR3 region is CASSWTGSTNEKLFF. The CDR3 coding sequence is TGTGCCAGCAGCTGGACAGGGTCAACTAATGAAAAACTGTTTTTT.

The chain links TRBV7-8 to TRBJ1-1; D unresolved. This CDR3 has 16 amino acids. Germline CDR1 reads SGHVS; CDR2 reads FQNEAQ. The ends were cut back, 7 bases at V and 0 bases at J, with 18 bases in the middle. CDR3: CASTLGQQRMNTEAFF. The CDR3, as DNA: TGTGCCAGCACCTTGGGCCAACAGAGAATGAACACTGAAGCTTTCTTT.

The rearrangement joins TRBV5-1 to TRBJ1-3; D gene uncertain. Trimming took 0 bases from V and 0 from J, leaving 10 bases between them. Germline CDR1 and CDR2: SGHRS and YFSETQ. The CDR3 totals 16 residues. The CDR3 loop reads CASSLGESLSGNTIYF. The CDR3 DNA reads TGCGCCAGCAGCTTGGGGGAGAGTCTCTCTGGAAACACCATATATTTT.

A few counts support this clone. The genes are TRBV4-1 and TRBJ1-5; 11 bases align to TRBD1. The CDR3 is 15 residues long. Germline V gives CDR1 MGHRA, CDR2 YSYEKL. V dropped 4 bases and J dropped 6; count of bases not matched to a gene: 5. The CDR3 DNA follows: TGCGCCAGCAGCCCCGGGACAGGGGGAGTTCAGCCCCAGCATTTT. Its protein is CASSPGTGGVQPQHF.